This TCR beta chain was identified during a study of untreated major depressive disorder. Findings and limits, study-wide: TRBV25-01 and TRBV02-01 followed the flow pattern without significance. CD4+ T cells from depressed patients used TRBV05-01 (Vbeta 5.1) more often than controls. Three preselected Vbeta families were the sole sequencing comparisons.

The CDR3 contains 15 residues. J was trimmed by 4 bases and V by 6 bases; bases with no gene match: 6. Germline V gives CDR1 SNHLY, CDR2 FYNNEI. Method: immunoSEQ multiplex PCR; TCRdb's copy keeps in-frame clones and lacks some. The repertoire consists of roughly 17,000 clones, with under 95% occurring once and the leading ten covering around 0.6%. Major depressive disorder by DSM-IV, Hamilton depression score of at least 18. Approximately 30 ml of peripheral blood was collected per donor. As for this clone: Its specificity is not known.

The sample taken for sequencing was CD4+ T cells from PBMCs. The TCR originated in a woman between 40 and 55 years old with major depressive disorder. The chain carries TRBV2 and TRBJ2-2; 9 bases align to TRBD1. For the CDR3, the DNA is TGTGCCAGCAGCTACAGGGGGCGCAGCACCGGGGAGCTGTTTTTT. It yields the protein CASSYRGRSTGELFF.